This T cell receptor beta chain came from a study of cytomegalovirus exposure and HLA in healthy donors. Amplification used 60 Vbeta primers and 13 Jbeta primers. Measured with immunoSEQ multiplex PCR; TCRdb has only the in-frame clones, and not every one. The table has tens of thousands of clones, 72% seen once. V was pared by 4 bases and J by 6 bases, with 12 bases between. Germline-derived CDR1 and CDR2 are SGHNT and YENEEA. This CDR3 region has 13 residues. The donors gave bone marrow, and they were healthy. V is TRBV11-3 and J is TRBJ1-1; D unclear. The clonotype was recovered from a woman aged 40 to 50 in good health and CMV-seropositive. Sample: PBMCs. CDR3 sequence reads: CASSSPRESEAFF. The CDR3 region has the DNA TGTGCCAGCAGCTCCCCCCGGGAGTCTGAAGCTTTCTTT.